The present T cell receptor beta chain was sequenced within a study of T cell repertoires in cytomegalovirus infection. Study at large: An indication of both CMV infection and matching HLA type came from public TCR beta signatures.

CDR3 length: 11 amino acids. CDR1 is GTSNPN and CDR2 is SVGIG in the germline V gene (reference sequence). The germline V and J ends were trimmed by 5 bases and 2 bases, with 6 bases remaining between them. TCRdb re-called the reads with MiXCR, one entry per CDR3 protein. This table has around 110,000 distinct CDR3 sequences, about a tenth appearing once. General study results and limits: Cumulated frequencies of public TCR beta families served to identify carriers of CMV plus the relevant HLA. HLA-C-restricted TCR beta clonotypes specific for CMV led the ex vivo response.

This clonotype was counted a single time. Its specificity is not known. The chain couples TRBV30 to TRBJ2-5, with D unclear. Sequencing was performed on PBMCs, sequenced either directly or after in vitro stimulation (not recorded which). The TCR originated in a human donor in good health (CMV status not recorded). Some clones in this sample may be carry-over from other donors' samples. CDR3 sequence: CAWCQQETQYF. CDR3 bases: TGTGCCTGGTGTCAACAAGAGACCCAGTACTTC.